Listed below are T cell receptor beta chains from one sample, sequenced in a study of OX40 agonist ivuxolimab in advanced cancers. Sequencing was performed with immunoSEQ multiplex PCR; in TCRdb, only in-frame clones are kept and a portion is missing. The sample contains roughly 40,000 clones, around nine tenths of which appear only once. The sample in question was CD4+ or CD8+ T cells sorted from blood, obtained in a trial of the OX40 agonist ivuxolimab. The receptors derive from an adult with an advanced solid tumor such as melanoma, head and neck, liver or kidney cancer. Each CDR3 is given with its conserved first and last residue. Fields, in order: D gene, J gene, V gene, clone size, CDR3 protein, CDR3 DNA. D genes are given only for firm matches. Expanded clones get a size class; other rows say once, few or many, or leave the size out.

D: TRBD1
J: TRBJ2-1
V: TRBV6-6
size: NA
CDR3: CASSQVRTGQFF
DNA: TGTGCCAGCAGTCAAGTCAGGACAGGGCAGTTCTTC

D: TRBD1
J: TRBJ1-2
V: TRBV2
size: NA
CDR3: CASSEVAGGYGYTF
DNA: TGTGCCAGCAGTGAAGTGGCAGGGGGCTATGGCTACACCTTC

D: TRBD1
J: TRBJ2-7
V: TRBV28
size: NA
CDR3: CASSVVRGSTYEQYF
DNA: TGTGCCAGCAGTGTCGTCAGGGGGTCGACCTACGAGCAGTACTTC

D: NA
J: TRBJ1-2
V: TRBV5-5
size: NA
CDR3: CASSTGYDYGYTF
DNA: TGTGCCAGCAGTACAGGGTATGACTATGGCTACACCTTC

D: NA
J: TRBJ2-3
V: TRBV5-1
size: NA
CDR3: CATRKTADTGDTQYF
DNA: TGCGCCACCAGAAAGACAGCCGATACGGGGGATACGCAGTATTTT

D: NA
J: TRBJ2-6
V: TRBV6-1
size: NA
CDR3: CASTLTDAGANVLTF
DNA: TGTGCCAGCACCTTGACAGACGCTGGGGCCAACGTCCTGACTTTC

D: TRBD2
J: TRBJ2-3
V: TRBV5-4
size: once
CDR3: CASSLIAGDTDTQYF
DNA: TGTGCCAGCAGCTTGATAGCGGGGGACACAGATACGCAGTATTTT

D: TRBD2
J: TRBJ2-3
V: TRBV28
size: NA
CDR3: CASTQAGLAGGADTQYF
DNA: TGTGCCAGCACCCAAGCGGGACTAGCGGGAGGGGCAGATACGCAGTATTTT

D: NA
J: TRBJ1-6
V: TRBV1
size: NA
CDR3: CTYLIQGSYNSPLHF
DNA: TGCACCTACCTTATACAGGGTTCCTATAATTCACCCCTCCACTTT

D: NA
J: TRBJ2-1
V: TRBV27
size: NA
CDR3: CASSPLSAGTLYNEQFF
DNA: TGTGCCAGCAGCCCCCTATCCGCCGGGACTCTCTACAATGAGCAGTTCTTC